This passage covers 19 T cell receptor beta chains from one sample sequenced in a study of glioma-infiltrating T cells after dendritic cell vaccination. Sample time point: after dendritic cell vaccination, including at tumor progression/relapse. The method was immunoSEQ multiplex PCR; TCRdb's version includes in-frame clones alone and lacks a portion of them. This table has tens of thousands of clones, around 85% appearing once. Material: blood, obtained after dendritic cell vaccination. The source is a human donor with glioblastoma.

With respect to this clone: One end of the junction does not line up with germline, which may come from a read error. V and J are TRBV28 and TRBJ2-7, with 9 bases that match TRBD1. CDR1 MDHEN and CDR2 SYDVKM come from the germline V gene. The CDR3 has 12 residues. This CDR3 reads CASRPAGTGLNF. Here the CDR3 DNA reads TGTGCCAGCAGACCCGCCGGGACAGGGTTGAACTTC.

The V gene is TRBV29-1, the J gene TRBJ1-1; perhaps TRBD1 as D (6 bases). The ends were cut back, 6 bases at V and 4 bases at J, with 12 bases in the middle. The CDR3 runs 12 residues. CDR1 and CDR2 (germline): SQVTM, ANQGSEA. The DNA for the CDR3 is TGCAGCGTGAACGGACAGTCCACTGAAGCTTTCTTT. Its protein product is CSVNGQSTEAFF.

V usage is TRBV6-5 and J usage is TRBJ2-7; D is possibly TRBD2 (7 bases). The CDR3 totals 15 residues. V was cut by 2 bases and J by 5 bases, with 16 bases left in between. From germline, CDR1 is MNHEY and CDR2 SVGAGI. The CDR3 DNA reads as TGTGCCAGCAGTTACGAGGGGGGGCCCCCCCACGAGCAGTACTTC. Encoded protein: CASSYEGGPPHEQYF.

The chain is built from TRBV4-3 and TRBJ1-5, with a tentative D call TRBD1 (5 bases). There are 15 residues in the CDR3. Germline CDR1 reads LGHNA; CDR2 reads YSLEER. With 0 bases removed from V and 0 bases from J, the gap between germline ends came to 6 bases. CDR3 bases: TGCGCCAGCAGCCAAGACAGGGATAGCAATCAGCCCCAGCATTTT. This gives the protein CASSQDRDSNQPQHF.

This chain uses TRBV28 with TRBJ2-5; 8 positions agree with TRBD1. Gene TRBJ2-7 matches the end of the DNA better, so the J call may be wrong. Germline CDR1 is MDHEN and CDR2 is SYDVKM. The CDR3 is 16 amino acids. CDR3 region: CASSPVDRGSSYEQYF. The CDR3, as DNA: TGTGCCAGCAGTCCAGTAGACAGGGGAAGCTCCTACGAGCAGTACTTC.

This chain links TRBV7-9 with TRBJ2-1; D unclear. Germline-derived CDR1 and CDR2 are SEHNR and FQNEAQ (reference sequence). The V and J ends lost 1 base and 4 bases respectively, with 11 bases between them. This CDR3 contains 15 residues. The CDR3 DNA is TGTGCCAGCAGCTTAGAACAGACACTGTACAATGAGCAGTTCTTC. Protein sequence: CASSLEQTLYNEQFF.

A single count supports this clone. The J gene is TRBJ2-1, the V gene TRBV19, with unresolved D. Germline CDR1 reads LNHDA; CDR2 reads SQIVND (reference sequence). This CDR3 is 12 amino acids long. V shed 5 bases and J shed 7 bases, with 9 bases lying between them. The CDR3 DNA reads TGTGCCAGTAGTCTCTCAGGAAATGAGCAGTTCTTC. Protein: CASSLSGNEQFF.

The genes are TRBV28 and TRBJ2-7, with 9 bases aligning to TRBD2. J was trimmed by 3 bases and V by 5 bases; bases with no gene match: 5. The CDR3 contains 14 residues. Germline assignment: CDR1 MDHEN and CDR2 SYDVKM. The CDR3 DNA is TGTGCCAGCAGTCTCCGAGCGGGGGGCTACGAGCAGTACTTC. Amino acid sequence: CASSLRAGGYEQYF.

V gene TRBV4-3 combines with J gene TRBJ2-3, with D tentatively TRBD1 (5 bases). The CDR3 is made up of 17 amino acids. CDR1 LGHNA and CDR2 YSLEER come from the germline V gene. Trimming removed 0 bases at V and 5 bases at J, with 18 bases between. The CDR3 reads CASSQDIAWQGGDTQYF. Here the CDR3 DNA reads TGCGCCAGCAGCCAAGATATTGCCTGGCAGGGTGGAGATACGCAGTATTTT.

This chain uses TRBV27 with TRBJ1-4; a weak D match, TRBD1 (6 bases). Between the trimmed V and J ends, which lost 3 bases and 8 bases, there was a span of 13 bases. Germline CDR1 is MNHEY and CDR2 is SMNVEV (reference sequence). This CDR3 is built from 14 residues. The CDR3: CASSFSGGGEKLFF. In DNA, the CDR3 is TGTGCCAGCAGTTTCTCTGGGGGCGGGGAAAAACTGTTTTTT.

The chain uses TRBV6-4 and TRBJ2-1, with 10 bases identical to TRBD2. Losses at the gene ends were 5 bases for V and 4 bases for J; bases not matched to a gene: 5. Per germline, CDR1 MRHNA and CDR2 SNTAGT. The CDR3 loop spans 15 amino acids. Here the CDR3 reads CASSRGLAPYNEQFF. CDR3 nucleotide sequence: TGTGCCAGCAGTAGGGGACTAGCGCCATACAATGAGCAGTTCTTC.

The chain carries TRBV25-1 and TRBJ1-4; 7 nucleotides agree with TRBD1. Germline CDR1 is MGHDK and CDR2 is SYGVNS. Trimming at V came to 1 base and at J to 7 bases, leaving 6 bases not matched to a gene. This CDR3 is built from 15 residues. The CDR3 DNA reads as TGTGCCAGCAGTGAATCGACAGGGATACGTGAAAAACTGTTTTTT. As protein: CASSESTGIREKLFF.

The CDR3 nucleotides are TGTGCCAGCAGCGAACAACCGGGACTAGCGGGAGGGCCCTACGAGCAGTACTTC. Protein sequence: CASSEQPGLAGGPYEQYF. The V call is TRBV9, the J call TRBJ2-7; 16 nucleotides match TRBD2. The germline V gene has CDR1 SGDLS and CDR2 YYNGEE. V trimming: 3 bases; J trimming: 2 bases; junction bases outside the gene matches: 8. The CDR3 runs to 18 residues. Supplemented by reference TRBV9 and TRBJ2-7, the full variable domain reads DSGVTQTPKHLITATGQRVTLRCSPRSGDLSVYWYQQSLDQGLQFLIQYYNGEERAKGNILERFSAQQFPDLHSELNLSSLELGDSALYFCASSEQPGLAGGPYEQYFGPGTRLTVT.

The J gene is TRBJ1-3, the V gene TRBV28; D not resolved. Germline CDR1 is MDHEN and CDR2 is SYDVKM. CDR3 size: 14 residues. V lost 5 bases and J 3 bases, leaving 11 bases between the germline ends. CDR3 sequence (DNA): TGTGCCAGCAGTCTACTCCGCGGTGGAAACACCATATATTTT. Protein product: CASSLLRGGNTIYF.

The J gene is TRBJ1-5, the V gene TRBV4-2, with TRBD1 as a possible D gene (6 bases). The CDR3 is 15 amino acids. The V end was cut by 3 bases, the J end by 0 bases, with 9 bases between. Per the germline V gene, CDR1 is LGHNA and CDR2 is YNFKEQ. Here the CDR3 DNA reads TGTGCCAGCAGCCAGGAGGACAGTAGCAATCAGCCCCAGCATTTT. It is translated as CASSQEDSSNQPQHF.

The chain combines TRBV7-6 with TRBJ2-3; 9 bases fit TRBD1. The CDR3 consists of 15 residues. V lost 4 bases to trimming and J lost 2 bases; unmatched junction nucleotides: 4. Germline V CDR1 and CDR2: SGHVS, FNYEAQ. CDR3: CASSSNRGHTDTQYF. CDR3 nucleotides: TGTGCCAGCAGCTCCAACAGGGGGCACACAGATACGCAGTATTTT.

This clone has a single count. The chain recombines TRBV19 with TRBJ1-1; weak D call: TRBD1 (6 bases). The ends were cut back, 1 base at V and 1 base at J, with 10 bases in the middle. The CDR3 spans 15 residues. CDR1 LNHDA and CDR2 SQIVND come from the germline V gene (reference sequence). This CDR3 reads CASSIGIGGNTEAFF. The CDR3 DNA follows: TGTGCCAGTAGTATAGGGATAGGGGGGAACACTGAAGCTTTCTTT.

The V call is TRBV5-4, the J call TRBJ2-2, with D tentatively TRBD2 (6 bases). V was cut by 0 bases and J by 8 bases, with 14 bases left in between. The CDR3 sequence is 15 residues long. Germline V gene data show CDR1 as SGHNT and CDR2 as YYREEE (reference sequence). The CDR3 DNA follows: TGTGCCAGCAGCTTGGCGGGAGAAGTCCCGGGGGAGCTGTTTTTT. This gives the protein CASSLAGEVPGELFF.

The chain carries TRBV19 and TRBJ1-2; the D is unclear. Germline V gene data show CDR1 as LNHDA and CDR2 as SQIVND (reference sequence). The CDR3 totals 15 residues. V was cut by 7 bases and J by 5 bases, with 20 bases left in between. CDR3 residues: CASKSRETNIYGYTF. The CDR3 region has the DNA TGTGCCAGTAAGTCCCGGGAAACCAATATTTATGGCTACACCTTC.